This T cell receptor (beta chain) appears in the sequencing data of a study of blood T cells in healthy people across ages. The study, taken as a whole, reports: Across samples, TCR beta diversity tracked strongly with naive T cell percentage.

There are a few counts of this clonotype. Antigen: not known. The draw of peripheral blood yielded ten milliliters from each donor. Per sample, no less than 5.5 micrograms of total RNA were extracted. This CDR3 comprises 14 residues. Germline V gene sequence: CDR1 SGHTA, CDR2 FQGNSA. Trimming left V 0 bases short and J 5 bases short, with 10 bases between. Combining a sample-barcoded 5' primer with a J-beta primer mix, a second PCR ran for roughly 7 to 11 cycles. Each CDR3 protein gets one entry after TCRdb re-called the 5' RACE reads with MiXCR. The sample lists about 680,000 distinct CDR3 sequences, 49% occurring once.

The chain combines TRBV7-2 with TRBJ2-5; TRBD1 might be the D (5 bases). The sequenced sample consisted of blood. This receptor was taken from an older woman in good health. DNA for the CDR3: TGTGCCAGCAGCTTAGCGGGGCAGGTGGAGACCCAGTACTTC. Amino acid sequence: CASSLAGQVETQYF. Filled out from reference TRBV7-2 and TRBJ2-5, the complete variable domain reads GAGVSQSPSNKVTEKGKDVELRCDPISGHTALYWYRQSLGQGLEFLIYFQGNSAPDKSGLPSDRFSAERTGGSVSTLTIQRTQQEDSAVYLCASSLAGQVETQYFGPGTRLLVL.